A selection of T cell receptor beta chains follows, all from one sample in a study of Graves' ophthalmopathy and Graves' hyperthyroidism. Using its own MiXCR run on the multiplex PCR reads, TCRdb lists one record per CDR3 protein. The table has 500,000 to 700,000 distinct CDR3 sequences, about 40% seen once; the top ten hold around 4.6%. The sample consisted of peripheral blood or thyroid tissue (not recorded which). The receptors originated from an adult man with Graves' hyperthyroidism. Each CDR3 is given with its conserved first and last residue. A D gene is named only where the DNA matches it firmly. For some rows the clone size is stated as once, few or many, or as a class when expanded; others skip it.

j_call: TRBJ1-1; v_call: TRBV28; d_call: -; clone_size: many; cdr3_aa: CASSLKALGGRSTEAFF; cdr3_nt: TGTGCCAGCAGTTTAAAGGCGTTAGGGGGTCGGAGCACTGAAGCTTTCTTT
j_call: TRBJ2-7; v_call: TRBV7-3; d_call: -; clone_size: -; cdr3_aa: CASSLLGEGQYF; cdr3_nt: TGTGCCAGCAGCTTATTGGGGGAAGGGCAGTACTTC
j_call: TRBJ2-7; v_call: TRBV10-3; d_call: -; clone_size: -; cdr3_aa: CASSYRETNPYEQYF; cdr3_nt: TGTGCCAGCAGTTACCGAGAGACAAACCCCTACGAGCAGTACTTC
j_call: TRBJ1-5; v_call: TRBV19; d_call: TRBD1; clone_size: -; cdr3_aa: CASSITQGDGGQPQHF; cdr3_nt: TGTGCCAGTAGTATAACACAGGGGGACGGAGGGCAGCCCCAGCATTTT
j_call: TRBJ1-2; v_call: TRBV5-4; d_call: -; clone_size: -; cdr3_aa: CASDPGNYGYTF; cdr3_nt: TGTGCCAGTGACCCAGGGAACTATGGCTACACCTTC
j_call: TRBJ2-5; v_call: TRBV9; d_call: TRBD2; clone_size: many; cdr3_aa: CASSVDTSGGAKETQYF; cdr3_nt: TGTGCCAGCAGCGTAGACACTAGCGGGGGGGCAAAAGAGACCCAGTACTTC
j_call: TRBJ2-7; v_call: TRBV6-6; d_call: -; clone_size: many; cdr3_aa: CASSPRLVTYEQYF; cdr3_nt: TGTGCCAGCAGTCCACGACTAGTTACCTACGAGCAGTACTTC
j_call: TRBJ2-2; v_call: TRBV11-2; d_call: TRBD2; clone_size: -; cdr3_aa: CASSASPGTSGRAFTEELFF; cdr3_nt: TGTGCCAGCAGCGCGAGTCCCGGGACTAGCGGGAGGGCCTTCACCGAGGAGCTGTTTTTT
j_call: TRBJ2-7; v_call: TRBV7-2; d_call: -; clone_size: many; cdr3_aa: CASSNSAVGTYEQYF; cdr3_nt: TGTGCCAGCAGCAATAGCGCGGTGGGGACCTACGAGCAGTACTTC
j_call: TRBJ1-6; v_call: TRBV9; d_call: -; clone_size: many; cdr3_aa: CASSPGGGVNSPLHF; cdr3_nt: TGTGCCAGCAGCCCGGGCGGGGGCGTAAATTCACCCCTCCACTTT
j_call: TRBJ2-7; v_call: TRBV7-2; d_call: TRBD1; clone_size: many; cdr3_aa: CASSPQGQGRRQYF; cdr3_nt: TGTGCCAGCAGCCCCCAGGGACAGGGACGAAGGCAGTACTTC
j_call: TRBJ1-1; v_call: TRBV7-9; d_call: -; clone_size: many; cdr3_aa: CASSSPRGTEAFF; cdr3_nt: TGTGCCAGCAGCTCTCCTAGAGGAACTGAAGCTTTCTTT
j_call: TRBJ1-4; v_call: TRBV12-3/TRBV12-4; d_call: -; clone_size: -; cdr3_aa: CASRHFIGRSNEKLFF; cdr3_nt: TGTGCCAGCAGGCATTTTATAGGGAGGTCTAATGAAAAACTGTTTTTT
j_call: TRBJ1-2; v_call: TRBV30; d_call: TRBD1; clone_size: -; cdr3_aa: CAWSGRDRGRFGYTF; cdr3_nt: TGTGCCTGGAGTGGCCGGGACAGGGGGCGATTTGGCTACACCTTC
j_call: TRBJ1-4; v_call: TRBV20-1; d_call: TRBD1; clone_size: -; cdr3_aa: CSANLGQGRKEKLFF; cdr3_nt: TGCAGTGCTAACCTGGGACAGGGGAGGAAGGAAAAACTGTTTTTT
j_call: TRBJ1-5; v_call: TRBV5-1; d_call: -; clone_size: few; cdr3_aa: CASSLVGDKGIQPQHF; cdr3_nt: TGCGCCAGCAGCTTGGTGGGGGACAAAGGAATTCAGCCCCAGCATTTT
j_call: TRBJ2-7; v_call: TRBV10-3; d_call: -; clone_size: -; cdr3_aa: CAITSRLEYEQYF; cdr3_nt: TGTGCCATCACCTCTCGACTAGAGTACGAGCAGTACTTC
j_call: TRBJ1-2; v_call: TRBV12-3/TRBV12-4; d_call: -; clone_size: many; cdr3_aa: CASRGYYGYTF; cdr3_nt: TGTGCCAGCAGGGGGTACTATGGCTACACCTTC
j_call: TRBJ2-2; v_call: TRBV7-3; d_call: -; clone_size: -; cdr3_aa: CANSSGPNTGELLF; cdr3_nt: TGTGCCAACAGCTCGGGGCCAAACACCGGGGAGCTGCTTTTT
j_call: TRBJ2-5; v_call: TRBV14; d_call: -; clone_size: -; cdr3_aa: CASSQAHLQETQYF; cdr3_nt: TGTGCCAGCAGCCAAGCCCACCTCCAAGAGACCCAGTACTTC
j_call: TRBJ1-6; v_call: TRBV7-8; d_call: -; clone_size: once; cdr3_aa: CASSLRTNSPLHF; cdr3_nt: TGTGCCAGCAGCTTGAGGACGAATTCACCCCTCCACTTT
j_call: TRBJ1-6; v_call: TRBV6-1; d_call: -; clone_size: many; cdr3_aa: CASSAAVFNSPLHF; cdr3_nt: TGTGCCAGCAGTGCCGCAGTTTTTAATTCACCCCTCCACTTT
j_call: TRBJ1-2; v_call: TRBV29-1; d_call: TRBD1; clone_size: -; cdr3_aa: CSVLQGNYGYTF; cdr3_nt: TGCAGCGTCCTACAGGGGAACTATGGCTACACCTTC
j_call: TRBJ2-7; v_call: TRBV10-2; d_call: -; clone_size: many; cdr3_aa: CASSARTSSYEQYF; cdr3_nt: TGCGCCAGCAGCGCTCGGACTTCCTCCTACGAGCAGTACTTC
j_call: TRBJ2-7; v_call: TRBV28; d_call: TRBD2; clone_size: few; cdr3_aa: CASNRGGSSYEQYF; cdr3_nt: TGTGCCAGCAATCGCGGCGGGAGCTCCTACGAGCAGTACTTC
j_call: TRBJ2-6; v_call: TRBV7-3; d_call: -; clone_size: once; cdr3_aa: CASSVRTGANVLTF; cdr3_nt: TGTGCCAGCAGCGTCCGGACCGGGGCCAACGTCCTGACTTTC
j_call: TRBJ2-3; v_call: TRBV25-1; d_call: -; clone_size: few; cdr3_aa: CASSPTGRGATDTQYF; cdr3_nt: TGTGCCAGCAGTCCCACAGGGAGGGGGGCCACAGATACGCAGTATTTT
j_call: TRBJ2-7; v_call: TRBV12-3/TRBV12-4; d_call: -; clone_size: -; cdr3_aa: CASGIGRAYNEQYF; cdr3_nt: TGTGCCAGCGGAATAGGCCGGGCGTACAATGAGCAGTACTTC
j_call: TRBJ1-1; v_call: TRBV6-5; d_call: TRBD1; clone_size: many; cdr3_aa: CASSLTGTGMFTEAFF; cdr3_nt: TGTGCCAGCAGTCTCACCGGGACAGGGATGTTTACTGAAGCTTTCTTT
j_call: TRBJ2-2; v_call: TRBV20-1; d_call: -; clone_size: many; cdr3_aa: CSARDVGTSNTGELFF; cdr3_nt: TGCAGTGCTAGAGATGTAGGGACCTCGAACACCGGGGAGCTGTTTTTT
j_call: TRBJ1-3; v_call: TRBV6-5; d_call: -; clone_size: few; cdr3_aa: CASSFLPQRAGNTIYF; cdr3_nt: TGTGCCAGCAGTTTCCTCCCCCAGAGGGCCGGAAACACCATATATTTT
j_call: TRBJ2-7; v_call: TRBV24-1; d_call: TRBD1; clone_size: many; cdr3_aa: CATSGAMYRTGSYEQYF; cdr3_nt: TGTGCCACCAGTGGCGCCATGTATAGGACAGGGAGCTACGAGCAGTACTTC
j_call: TRBJ2-3; v_call: TRBV10-2; d_call: -; clone_size: few; cdr3_aa: CASRGWSPADTQYF; cdr3_nt: TGCGCCAGCAGGGGATGGTCACCCGCAGATACGCAGTATTTT
j_call: TRBJ1-1; v_call: TRBV29-1; d_call: -; clone_size: -; cdr3_aa: CSVAVGGPAEAFF; cdr3_nt: TGCAGCGTTGCGGTGGGGGGCCCGGCTGAAGCTTTCTTT
j_call: TRBJ1-1; v_call: TRBV3-1; d_call: -; clone_size: -; cdr3_aa: CASSQDEDPYGAFF; cdr3_nt: TGTGCCAGCAGCCAAGATGAGGACCCGTACGGGGCTTTCTTT
j_call: TRBJ2-5; v_call: TRBV6-1; d_call: TRBD1; clone_size: few; cdr3_aa: CASRGPGTGLQETQYF; cdr3_nt: TGTGCCAGCAGGGGACCGGGGACAGGGCTGCAGGAGACCCAGTACTTC
j_call: TRBJ2-7; v_call: TRBV2; d_call: TRBD1; clone_size: -; cdr3_aa: CASSPRDRGLGFYEQYF; cdr3_nt: TGTGCCAGCAGTCCACGGGACAGGGGTTTGGGGTTCTACGAGCAGTACTTC
j_call: TRBJ1-1; v_call: TRBV9; d_call: -; clone_size: many; cdr3_aa: CASSVEGHNTEAFF; cdr3_nt: TGTGCCAGCAGCGTAGAGGGACATAACACTGAAGCTTTCTTT
j_call: TRBJ1-4; v_call: TRBV19; d_call: -; clone_size: many; cdr3_aa: CASSYAGTVFPTLFF; cdr3_nt: TGTGCCAGTAGTTATGCCGGGACCGTGTTTCCAACACTGTTTTTT
j_call: TRBJ2-2; v_call: TRBV20-1; d_call: TRBD1; clone_size: -; cdr3_aa: CSAWDRGNSCELFF; cdr3_nt: TGCAGTGCGTGGGACAGGGGGAACTCCTGCGAGCTGTTTTTT
j_call: TRBJ2-1; v_call: TRBV2; d_call: -; clone_size: few; cdr3_aa: CASRAGQDNEQFF; cdr3_nt: TGTGCCAGCAGGGCAGGACAAGACAATGAGCAGTTCTTC
j_call: TRBJ2-5; v_call: TRBV12-3/TRBV12-4; d_call: TRBD2; clone_size: many; cdr3_aa: CASLGLAGQETQYF; cdr3_nt: TGTGCCAGCCTAGGACTAGCGGGACAAGAGACCCAGTACTTC
j_call: TRBJ1-1; v_call: TRBV29-1; d_call: -; clone_size: once; cdr3_aa: CSVERPEFTEAFF; cdr3_nt: TGCAGCGTTGAAAGACCAGAATTCACTGAAGCTTTCTTT
j_call: TRBJ1-1; v_call: TRBV2; d_call: -; clone_size: many; cdr3_aa: CASMGGGTEAFF; cdr3_nt: TGTGCCAGCATGGGGGGGGGCACTGAAGCTTTCTTT
j_call: TRBJ2-3; v_call: TRBV12-3/TRBV12-4; d_call: -; clone_size: -; cdr3_aa: CASTPGDGDTQYF; cdr3_nt: TGTGCCAGCACCCCGGGGGACGGAGATACGCAGTATTTT
j_call: TRBJ1-6; v_call: TRBV20-1; d_call: -; clone_size: many; cdr3_aa: CSARGQANSPLHF; cdr3_nt: TGCAGTGCTAGAGGGCAGGCCAATTCACCCCTCCACTTT
j_call: TRBJ1-4; v_call: TRBV5-1; d_call: -; clone_size: many; cdr3_aa: CASSLGTNEKLFF; cdr3_nt: TGCGCCAGCAGCCTGGGAACAAATGAAAAACTGTTTTTT
j_call: TRBJ1-5; v_call: TRBV5-1; d_call: -; clone_size: many; cdr3_aa: CASSTPGKNQPQHF; cdr3_nt: TGCGCCAGCAGCACCCCAGGGAAGAATCAGCCCCAGCATTTT
j_call: TRBJ1-5; v_call: TRBV7-9; d_call: -; clone_size: -; cdr3_aa: CASSVQSGRLQETQHF; cdr3_nt: TGTGCCAGCAGCGTGCAATCGGGACGATTGCAAGAGACCCAGCATTTT
j_call: TRBJ1-5; v_call: TRBV4-2; d_call: TRBD1; clone_size: many; cdr3_aa: CASSQEGDTGGGQPQHF; cdr3_nt: TGTGCCAGCAGCCAAGAAGGTGACACAGGGGGCGGGCAGCCCCAGCATTTT
j_call: TRBJ1-3; v_call: TRBV6-1; d_call: -; clone_size: once; cdr3_aa: CASTVKGDTIYF; cdr3_nt: TGTGCCAGCACCGTTAAGGGGGACACCATATATTTT
j_call: TRBJ2-7; v_call: TRBV24-1; d_call: -; clone_size: -; cdr3_aa: CATSATGGRDERFF; cdr3_nt: TGTGCCACCAGCGCCACCGGGGGCCGGGATGAGCGGTTCTTC